This passage covers 18 T cell receptor beta chains from one sample sequenced in a study of T cell responses to AZD1222 COVID-19 vaccine. Sequenced by immunoSEQ multiplex PCR; TCRdb stores in-frame clones only, minus some. The sample carries 100,000 or so clones, 88% recorded once. Sequenced material: peripheral blood, taken on day 0 of AZD1222 vaccination. Source of these receptors: an adult in good health.

The chain's CDR3 is CATSDRSGSLSYNEQFF. CDR3 sequence (DNA): TGTGCCACCAGTGACCGTAGCGGGAGCTTATCCTACAATGAGCAGTTCTTC. V gene TRBV24-1 combines with J gene TRBJ2-1, with 9 bases that match TRBD2. Germline CDR1 is KGHDR and CDR2 is SFDVKD. The CDR3 spans 17 residues. V lost 4 bases to trimming and J lost 1 base; unmatched junction nucleotides: 7.

The rearrangement uses TRBV18 and TRBJ2-4; 7 bases match TRBD2. The V gene's germline CDR1 is KGHSH and CDR2 LQKENI. The CDR3 contains 19 residues. Germline trimming cut 4 bases from V and 0 bases from J; bases unmatched to any gene: 15. DNA of the CDR3: TGTGCCAGCTCACGAGAGGCGGGGGTGAAGGACCAAGCCAAAAACATTCAGTACTTC. The encoded protein is CASSREAGVKDQAKNIQYF. The full variable domain, in which reference TRBV18 and TRBJ2-4 provide the parts outside the CDR3, is NAGVMQNPRHLVRRRGQEARLRCSPMKGHSHVYWYRQLPEEGLKFMVYLQKENIIDESGMPKERFSAEFPKEGPSILRIQQVVRGDSAAYFCASSREAGVKDQAKNIQYFGAGTRLSVL.

This sequence joins TRBV5-6 and TRBJ1-5, with 9 bases fitting TRBD1. This CDR3 spans 14 amino acids. Germline loops: CDR1 SGHDT, CDR2 YYEEEE. After removal of 4 bases from V and 7 bases from J, the junction contained 6 bases not matched to a gene. CDR3 sequence reads: CASSMTGGKQPQHF. In nucleotides, the CDR3 is TGTGCCAGCAGCATGACAGGGGGTAAGCAGCCCCAGCATTTT.

V and J are TRBV7-2 and TRBJ1-3; D possibly corresponds to TRBD1 (5 bases). CDR1 is SGHTA, CDR2 FQGNSA, per germline. This CDR3 has 15 amino acids. V shed 3 bases and J shed 0 bases, with 9 bases lying between them. CDR3 bases: TGTGCCAGCAGCTTTCAGGGCCGCTCTGGAAACACCATATATTTT. Amino acids: CASSFQGRSGNTIYF.

The chain recombines TRBV6-5 with TRBJ2-1, with 8 positions matching TRBD2. V dropped 0 bases and J dropped 4; count of bases not matched to a gene: 2. Germline loops: CDR1 MNHEY, CDR2 SVGAGI. The CDR3 loop spans 15 amino acids. CDR3 nucleotide sequence: TGTGCCAGCAGTTACTCGGCGGGAGGTTACAATGAGCAGTTCTTC. This sequence encodes CASSYSAGGYNEQFF.

This sequence joins TRBV19 and TRBJ2-7; tentatively, D is TRBD2 (6 bases). Germline assignment: CDR1 LNHDA and CDR2 SQIVND (reference sequence). V lost 5 bases, J lost 3 bases, and 14 bases lay in between. The CDR3 covers 14 residues. CDR3 in amino acids: CASSYAMGGYEQYF. The CDR3 DNA reads as TGTGCCAGTAGTTACGCGATGGGAGGCTACGAGCAGTACTTC. Combining the CDR3 with reference TRBV19 and TRBJ2-7 gives the whole variable domain DGGITQSPKYLFRKEGQNVTLSCEQNLNHDAMYWYRQDPGQGLRLIYYSQIVNDFQKGDIAEGYSVSREKKESFPLTVTSAQKNPTAFYLCASSYAMGGYEQYFGPGTRLTVT.

The V and J genes are TRBV14 and TRBJ2-1, with D unclear. The V end was cut by 4 bases, the J end by 0 bases, with 13 bases between. The germline CDR1 and CDR2 sequences are SGHDN and FVKESK. This CDR3 has 16 amino acids. The CDR3 sequence: CASSRLWVGSYNEQFF. CDR3 DNA sequence: TGTGCCAGCAGCCGCCTTTGGGTCGGCTCCTACAATGAGCAGTTCTTC.

The chain employs TRBV19 and TRBJ1-5, with a weak D call TRBD1 (5 bases). The CDR3 sequence is 14 residues long. The germline V gene has CDR1 LNHDA and CDR2 SQIVND (reference sequence). V was clipped by 8 bases and J by 11 bases, with 22 bases between them. The CDR3 here is CASGTSWGPPAQHF. The CDR3 DNA is TGTGCCAGTGGGACTTCGTGGGGCCCGCCGGCCCAGCATTTT.

The chain employs TRBV29-1 and TRBJ2-2, with D perhaps being TRBD1 or TRBD2 (6 bases each). CDR3 length equals 15 residues. Germline V gives CDR1 SQVTM, CDR2 ANQGSEA. Trimming left V 0 bases short and J 8 bases short, with 16 bases between. The CDR3 bases are TGCAGCGTTGAAGATCCGATACAGGGAGGTGGGGAGCTGTTTTTT. This gives the protein CSVEDPIQGGGELFF.

V and J are TRBV6-2 or TRBV6-3 and TRBJ1-5; a weak D match, TRBD1 (6 bases). V was cut by 5 bases and J by 0 bases, with 20 bases left in between. This CDR3 spans 18 amino acids. Germline V gene data show CDR1 as MNHEY and CDR2 as SVGEGT. The CDR3 here is CASSHPKDSYYSNQPQHF. CDR3 coding DNA: TGTGCCAGCAGTCACCCCAAGGACAGCTATTATAGCAATCAGCCCCAGCATTTT.

The chain employs TRBV6-2 or TRBV6-3 and TRBJ1-5; D not resolved. Germline V gene sequence: CDR1 MNHEY, CDR2 SVGEGT. V was cut by 6 bases and J by 0 bases, with 9 bases left in between. The CDR3 length is 14 residues. The CDR3 loop is CASSQYNSNQPQHF. For the CDR3, the DNA is TGTGCCAGCAGCCAATATAATAGCAATCAGCCCCAGCATTTT.

CDR3 amino acids: CASSYGTDLSYEQYF. DNA for the CDR3: TGCGCCAGCAGCTACGGGACAGATCTCTCCTACGAGCAGTACTTC. The V and J genes are TRBV4-3 and TRBJ2-7; 7 bases agree with TRBD1. This CDR3 comprises 15 residues. Trimming took 5 bases from V and 0 from J; bases not matched to a gene: 7. Looked up from germline, CDR1 is LGHNA and CDR2 is YSLEER.

The chain links TRBV6-5 to TRBJ1-4; D not resolved. Trimming removed 8 bases from V and 3 bases from J, with 13 bases in between. From germline, CDR1 is MNHEY and CDR2 SVGAGI. This CDR3 region has 14 residues. CDR3 protein: CASRREVSNEKLFF. In DNA, the CDR3 is TGTGCCAGCCGACGCGAAGTGTCTAATGAAAAACTGTTTTTT.

V and J are TRBV21-1 and TRBJ2-5; TRBD1, the table's D call, was not compared with the DNA. TRBV21-1 represents a pseudogene. The length of the CDR3 is 15 residues. CDR3 coding DNA: TGTGCCAGCAGCCTTAGGACAGGGCGGCAAGAGACCCAGTACTTC. Its protein is CASSLRTGRQETQYF.

The rearrangement joins TRBV29-1 to TRBJ1-2, with D possibly being TRBD1 (5 bases). Trimming cost V 3 bases and J 3 bases, with 14 bases left between them. CDR1 is SQVTM, CDR2 ANQGSEA, per germline. The CDR3 sequence is 14 residues long. Written as DNA, the CDR3 is TGCAGCGTTGATTCGGGGAAAGGGGACTATGGCTACACCTTC. This gives the protein CSVDSGKGDYGYTF.

Only a few counts were recorded for this clone. The genes are TRBV30 and TRBJ2-5; 13 bases align to TRBD2. The germline gives CDR1 GTSNPN, CDR2 SVGIG (reference sequence). The CDR3 runs to 15 residues. V was clipped by 0 bases and J by 5 bases; unmatched bases: 3. As DNA, the CDR3 is TGTGCCTGGAGTGTAGGACTAGCGGGGGTGGAGACCCAGTACTTC. As protein: CAWSVGLAGVETQYF. The whole variable domain, remainder taken from reference TRBV30 and TRBJ2-5, is SQTIHQWPATLVQPVGSPLSLECTVEGTSNPNLYWYRQAAGRGLQLLFYSVGIGQISSEVPQNLSASRPQDRQFILSSKKLLLSDSGFYLCAWSVGLAGVETQYFGPGTRLLVL.

Details on this clone: Other DNA sequences in the sample encode the same CDR3. The V and J genes are TRBV18 and TRBJ1-1; 8 nucleotides line up with TRBD1. The CDR3 sequence is 15 residues long. Germline-derived CDR1 and CDR2 are KGHSH and LQKENI. V shed 3 bases, J shed 0 bases, and the junction held 3 bases outside the gene matches. The CDR3 region has the DNA TGTGCCAGCTCACCCGGACAGGGATTGAACACTGAAGCTTTCTTT. As protein: CASSPGQGLNTEAFF. Full variable domain (rest looked up from reference TRBV18 and TRBJ1-1): NAGVMQNPRHLVRRRGQEARLRCSPMKGHSHVYWYRQLPEEGLKFMVYLQKENIIDESGMPKERFSAEFPKEGPSILRIQQVVRGDSAAYFCASSPGQGLNTEAFFGQGTRLTVV.

This rearrangement joins TRBV7-9 to TRBJ1-4; no definite D call. The CDR3 spans 13 residues. Germline V gene lookup returns CDR1 SEHNR and CDR2 FQNEAQ (reference sequence). V was clipped by 5 bases and J by 5 bases, with 9 bases between them. CDR3 nucleotides: TGTGCCAGCAGCCACCGACTCAATGAAAAACTGTTTTTT. Its protein is CASSHRLNEKLFF.